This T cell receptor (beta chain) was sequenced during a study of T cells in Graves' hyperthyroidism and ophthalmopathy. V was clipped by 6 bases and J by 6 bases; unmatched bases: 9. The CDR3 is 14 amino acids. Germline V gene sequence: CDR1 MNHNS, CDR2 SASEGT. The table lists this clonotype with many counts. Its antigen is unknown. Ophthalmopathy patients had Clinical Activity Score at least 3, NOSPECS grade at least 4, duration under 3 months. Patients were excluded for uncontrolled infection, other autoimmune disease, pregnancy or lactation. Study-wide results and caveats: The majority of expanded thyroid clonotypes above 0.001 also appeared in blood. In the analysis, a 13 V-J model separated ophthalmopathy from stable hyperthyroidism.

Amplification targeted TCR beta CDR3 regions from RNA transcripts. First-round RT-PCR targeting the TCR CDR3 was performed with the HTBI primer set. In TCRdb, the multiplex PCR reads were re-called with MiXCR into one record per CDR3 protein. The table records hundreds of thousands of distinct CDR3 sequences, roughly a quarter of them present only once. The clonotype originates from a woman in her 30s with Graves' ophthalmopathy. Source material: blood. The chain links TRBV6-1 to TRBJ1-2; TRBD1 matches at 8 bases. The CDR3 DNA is TGTGCCAGCAGGCCGACCGGACAGGGTGATGGCTACACCTTC. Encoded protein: CASRPTGQGDGYTF.